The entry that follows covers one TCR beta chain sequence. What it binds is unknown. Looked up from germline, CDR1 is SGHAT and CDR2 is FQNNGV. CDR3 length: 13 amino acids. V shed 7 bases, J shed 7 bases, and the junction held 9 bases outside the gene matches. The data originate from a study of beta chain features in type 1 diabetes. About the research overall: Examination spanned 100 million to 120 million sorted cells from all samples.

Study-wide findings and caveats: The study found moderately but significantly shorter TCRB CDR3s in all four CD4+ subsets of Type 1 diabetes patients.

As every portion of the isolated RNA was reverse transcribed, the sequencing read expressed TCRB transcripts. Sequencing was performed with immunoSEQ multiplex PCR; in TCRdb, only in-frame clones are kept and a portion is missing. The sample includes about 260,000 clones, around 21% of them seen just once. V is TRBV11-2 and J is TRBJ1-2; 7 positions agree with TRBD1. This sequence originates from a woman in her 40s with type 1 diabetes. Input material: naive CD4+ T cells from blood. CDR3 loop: CASTVGQASGYTF. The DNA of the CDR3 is TGTGCCAGCACCGTAGGACAGGCCTCTGGCTACACCTTC.